Listed here are 22 T cell receptor beta chains from one sample, sequenced in a study of cytomegalovirus exposure and HLA in healthy donors. Profiling relied on immunoSEQ multiplex PCR, and the TCRdb table lists in-frame clones only, not all of them. The repertoire holds fewer than 100,000 clones, with roughly 94% as singletons. Material: PBMCs. Receptors originate from a woman aged 18-29 years in good health and CMV-seropositive.

The chain couples TRBV10-3 to TRBJ2-3; TRBD1 is a possible D gene (8 bases). From germline, CDR1 is ENHRY and CDR2 SYGVKD. Deletions cut 6 bases from V and 3 bases from J, with 13 bases between. This CDR3 contains 14 residues. The CDR3: CAIRGGTGTDTQYF. As DNA, the CDR3 is TGTGCCATCAGGGGAGGGACAGGAACAGATACGCAGTATTTT.

CDR3 residues: CASNDPGLEAFF. The CDR3 DNA reads as TGTGCCAGCAACGACCCGGGATTAGAAGCTTTCTTT. The chain recombines TRBV6-5 with TRBJ1-1; D not certain. Looked up from germline, CDR1 is MNHEY and CDR2 is SVGAGI. The CDR3 is 12 amino acids. The V gene lost 7 bases and the J gene lost 8 bases, with 14 bases spanning the gap.

The rearrangement uses TRBV6-5 and TRBJ2-1; D remains ambiguous. CDR3 size: 11 residues. Trimming took off 6 bases at V and 5 bases at J, with 5 bases between the two ends. The V gene's germline CDR1 is MNHEY and CDR2 SVGAGI. The CDR3 region is CASSPNNEQFF. The CDR3 bases are TGTGCCAGCAGCCCCAACAATGAGCAGTTCTTC.

In its sample, this clone was seen once. The CDR3 DNA reads TGTGCCAGTAGTATTCCCCCAAGGACACTCCCAAGGGGCTACGAGCAGTACTTC. Residues: CASSIPPRTLPRGYEQYF. This chain connects TRBV19 to TRBJ2-7, with D maybe TRBD1 (5 bases). CDR3 length: 18 amino acids. The V and J ends lost 3 bases and 3 bases respectively, with 24 bases between them. Looked up from germline, CDR1 is LNHDA and CDR2 is SQIVND (reference sequence).

This sequence joins TRBV16 and TRBJ1-1; D call uncertain. In germline, CDR1 is KGHSY, CDR2 FQNENV. The CDR3 contains 13 residues. Trimming removed 3 bases at V and 2 bases at J, with 7 bases between. CDR3 protein: CASSQDSNTEAFF. For the CDR3, the DNA is TGTGCCAGCAGCCAGGACTCTAACACTGAAGCTTTCTTT.

The chain employs TRBV4-1 and TRBJ2-5, with a tentative D call TRBD2 (6 bases). TRBJ2-7 matches the DNA end more closely, so the J call is doubtful. The CDR3 covers 15 residues. Germline V lookup: CDR1 MGHRA, CDR2 YSYEKL. Here the CDR3 DNA reads TGCGCCAGCAGCCAGGGGACTTTAAGCTCCTACGAGCAGTACTTC. Translated: CASSQGTLSSYEQYF.

This chain joins TRBV2 and TRBJ1-5; D not certain. The V gene's germline CDR1 is SNHLY and CDR2 FYNNEI. The CDR3 totals 12 residues. Trimming left V 6 bases short and J 7 bases short, with 10 bases between. CDR3 protein: CASRADKQPQHF. The CDR3 DNA sequence: TGTGCCAGCAGGGCAGACAAGCAGCCCCAGCATTTT.

The chain employs TRBV4-2 and TRBJ1-1; D is unclear. CDR1 is LGHNA and CDR2 is YNFKEQ in the germline V gene. CDR3 length: 17 amino acids. Trimming stripped 0 bases from V and 1 base from J, with 15 bases between. The CDR3 DNA reads TGTGCCAGCAGCCAAGATCTTAAAAGCACTTCGAACACTGAAGCTTTCTTT. Amino acids: CASSQDLKSTSNTEAFF.

The V call is TRBV5-6, the J call TRBJ2-3, with a tentative D call TRBD1 (5 bases). Trimming removed 1 base at V and 1 base at J, with 7 bases between. The CDR3 sequence is 14 residues long. Germline V lookup: CDR1 SGHDT, CDR2 YYEEEE. CDR3 bases: TGTGCCAGCAGCTTGAAACAGGGCACAGATACGCAGTATTTT. It yields the protein CASSLKQGTDTQYF.

The V gene is TRBV30, the J gene TRBJ2-1; 9 bases map to TRBD2. Losses at the gene ends were 5 bases for V and 5 bases for J; bases not matched to a gene: 7. The CDR3 is 14 residues long. Germline V lookup: CDR1 GTSNPN, CDR2 SVGIG (reference sequence). CDR3 protein: CAWFPGLAHNEQFF. In DNA, the CDR3 is TGTGCCTGGTTCCCGGGACTAGCTCACAATGAGCAGTTCTTC.

The chain carries TRBV5-4 and TRBJ2-3, with 11 bases aligning to TRBD2. Germline-derived CDR1 and CDR2 are SGHNT and YYREEE (reference sequence). CDR3 size: 17 residues. Germline trimming cut 3 bases from V and 4 bases from J; bases unmatched to any gene: 10. Here the CDR3 reads CASSSRTLSGGADTQYF. The CDR3 DNA reads TGTGCCAGCAGCTCCCGAACCCTTAGCGGGGGGGCAGATACGCAGTATTTT. The full variable domain, completed using reference TRBV5-4 and TRBJ2-3, is ETGVTQSPTHLIKTRGQQVTLRCSSQSGHNTVSWYQQALGQGPQFIFQYYREEENGRGNFPPRFSGLQFPNYSSELNVNALELDDSALYLCASSSRTLSGGADTQYFGPGTRLTVL.

The chain has TRBV5-1 and TRBJ2-3, with a weak D call TRBD2 (6 bases). Germline loops: CDR1 SGHRS, CDR2 YFSETQ. This CDR3 comprises 16 residues. V was cut by 1 base and J by 0 bases, with 12 bases left in between. The CDR3 loop is CASSLIPGTSTDTQYF. The CDR3 coding sequence is TGCGCCAGCAGCTTGATCCCTGGGACTAGCACAGATACGCAGTATTTT.

V and J are TRBV7-6 and TRBJ1-1; no clear D. Germline V gives CDR1 SGHVS, CDR2 FNYEAQ. CDR3 length equals 11 residues. V gave up 8 bases and J gave up 5 bases, with 9 bases separating them. DNA for the CDR3: TGTGCCAGCCGGGCGGGGACTGAAGCTTTCTTT. Translating gives CASRAGTEAFF.

The gene calls are TRBV5-1 and TRBJ2-1; possible D gene TRBD2, 7 bases. Germline V lookup: CDR1 SGHRS, CDR2 YFSETQ. Trimming shortened V by 4 bases and J by 6 bases, and 11 bases separated the two germline ends. The CDR3 covers 13 residues. CDR3 region: CASSPRGANEQFF. CDR3 bases: TGCGCCAGCAGCCCCCGGGGGGCCAATGAGCAGTTCTTC.

This chain links TRBV5-4 with TRBJ2-3; TRBD2 aligns across 14 bases. V shed 4 bases, J shed 3 bases, and the junction held 1 base outside the gene matches. This CDR3 is built from 15 residues. Per the germline V gene, CDR1 is SGHNT and CDR2 is YYREEE (reference sequence). The CDR3 region has the DNA TGTGCCAGCAGCCGGACTAGCGGGAGGACAGATACGCAGTATTTT. Residues: CASSRTSGRTDTQYF.

This clone was observed a single time. The chain employs TRBV28 and TRBJ1-4; D perhaps matches TRBD1 (5 bases). Germline CDR1 is MDHEN and CDR2 is SYDVKM. The CDR3 totals 16 residues. Trimming pared 2 bases from V and 0 bases from J, leaving 10 bases between. The CDR3 sequence is CASSLRGSATNEKLFF. CDR3 coding DNA: TGTGCCAGCAGTTTAAGGGGCTCTGCAACTAATGAAAAACTGTTTTTT.

The CDR3 is CASSPSSGRARTGELFF. The CDR3 DNA sequence: TGTGCCAGCAGTCCCTCGAGCGGGAGGGCGCGGACCGGGGAGCTGTTTTTT. The chain links TRBV28 to TRBJ2-2; 10 bases agree with TRBD2. This CDR3 region has 17 residues. V shed 5 bases, J shed 5 bases, and the junction held 11 bases outside the gene matches. Germline V lookup: CDR1 MDHEN, CDR2 SYDVKM.

The chain recombines TRBV7-2 with TRBJ1-2; no definite D call. Germline lookup yields CDR1 SGHTA and CDR2 FQGNSA. The CDR3 length is 13 residues. Trimming pared 0 bases from V and 8 bases from J, leaving 10 bases between. For the CDR3, the DNA is TGTGCCAGCAGCTTAGCCTTTTTTGAGGGCTACACCTTC. It specifies CASSLAFFEGYTF.

V and J are TRBV7-2 and TRBJ1-4; maybe TRBD1 (5 bases). The germline V gene has CDR1 SGHTA and CDR2 FQGNSA. The CDR3 sequence is 14 residues long. With 0 bases removed from V and 8 bases from J, the gap between germline ends came to 10 bases. The CDR3 DNA is TGTGCCAGCAGCTTAGCAGGGGATCGGGAAAAACTGTTTTTT. Protein sequence: CASSLAGDREKLFF.

The chain carries TRBV7-3 and TRBJ2-6; no clear D. The ends were cut back, 2 bases at V and 4 bases at J, with 6 bases in the middle. Germline CDR1 is SGHTA and CDR2 is FQGTGA. This CDR3 has 14 residues. The CDR3 loop is CASSLYSGANVLTF. The DNA of the CDR3 is TGTGCCAGCAGCTTATACTCGGGGGCCAACGTCCTGACTTTC.

The chain carries TRBV25-1 and TRBJ1-1; D remains unclear. Germline CDR1 and CDR2: MGHDK and SYGVNS. V was cut by 5 bases and J by 3 bases, with 16 bases left in between. CDR3 length equals 15 residues. CDR3 amino acids: CASSNMASGDTEAFF. CDR3 in DNA: TGTGCCAGCAGTAACATGGCGTCCGGAGACACTGAAGCTTTCTTT. Looking up the rest from reference TRBV25-1 and TRBJ1-1 gives the full variable domain: EADIYQTPRYLVIGTGKKITLECSQTMGHDKMYWYQQDPGMELHLIHYSYGVNSTEKGDLSSESTVSRIRTEHFPLTLESARPSHTSQYLCASSNMASGDTEAFFGQGTRLTVV.

The rearrangement links TRBV4-1 to TRBJ2-1; possibly TRBD1 for D (6 bases). V gave up 4 bases and J gave up 4 bases, with 17 bases separating them. The CDR3 contains 16 residues. Germline assignment: CDR1 MGHRA and CDR2 YSYEKL. This chain's CDR3 is CASSPYKSGQYNEQFF. The DNA of the CDR3 is TGCGCCAGCAGCCCCTATAAAAGTGGACAGTACAATGAGCAGTTCTTC.